Presented here are 25 T cell receptor beta chains from one specimen sequenced in a study of cytomegalovirus exposure and HLA in healthy donors. Amplification used 60 Vbeta primers and 13 Jbeta primers. Only in-frame clones appear in the TCRdb table, and some are missing; sequencing was by immunoSEQ multiplex PCR. The sample shows 160,000 or so clones, 80% of them seen only once. Source material: PBMCs. All receptors come from a man aged 25 to 40 in good health and CMV-seronegative.

This clone was seen a few times. This sequence joins TRBV5-6 and TRBJ1-2; perhaps TRBD1 as D (5 bases). CDR1 is SGHDT, CDR2 YYEEEE, per germline. V dropped 4 bases and J dropped 6 bases, with 13 bases sitting between them. This CDR3 has 13 residues. CDR3 sequence reads: CASSAQESDGYTF. CDR3 DNA: TGTGCCAGCAGCGCACAGGAGTCTGATGGCTACACCTTC.

A single count supports this clone. The gene calls are TRBV15 and TRBJ2-7; 12 bases line up with TRBD2. This CDR3 has 16 residues. Trimming at V came to 5 bases and at J to 6 bases, leaving 11 bases not matched to a gene. Germline values: CDR1 LNHNV, CDR2 YYDKDF (reference sequence). The CDR3 here is CATSSDSPGLAGEQYF. Here the CDR3 DNA reads TGTGCCACCAGCTCGGACAGTCCGGGACTAGCGGGCGAGCAGTACTTC.

In this sample, this clone turned up a few times. The genes are TRBV5-1 and TRBJ2-1, with D maybe TRBD2 (6 bases). This CDR3 is built from 17 residues. Trimming took off 4 bases at V and 0 bases at J, with 17 bases between the two ends. Germline V gene lookup returns CDR1 SGHRS and CDR2 YFSETQ. The CDR3 region is CASSPRGTRSSYNEQFF. The CDR3 bases are TGCGCCAGCAGCCCTCGTGGGACTCGGAGCTCCTACAATGAGCAGTTCTTC.

This chain uses TRBV6-5 with TRBJ2-5; 9 bases align to TRBD1. With V trimmed by 6 bases and J by 7 bases, 6 bases remained unmatched. Looked up from germline, CDR1 is MNHEY and CDR2 is SVGAGI. CDR3 length equals 13 residues. The CDR3 sequence is CASSIGQGRTQYF. DNA of the CDR3: TGTGCCAGCAGCATAGGACAGGGGAGGACCCAGTACTTC.

The CDR3, as DNA: TGTGCCAGCAGCTTGGATGGGAGGGATCAGCCCCAGCATTTT. Protein product: CASSLDGRDQPQHF. This chain joins TRBV5-6 and TRBJ1-5; D uncertain. This CDR3 region has 14 residues. V was clipped by 0 bases and J by 5 bases, with 9 bases between them. Germline CDR1 reads SGHDT; CDR2 reads YYEEEE.

This clone showed up just once. V usage is TRBV28 and J usage is TRBJ1-6; TRBD1 agrees at 7 bases. CDR3 length: 14 amino acids. Unmatched junction bases numbered 8, after V lost 5 bases and J lost 10 bases. CDR1 is MDHEN and CDR2 is SYDVKM in the germline V gene. In DNA, the CDR3 is TGTGCCAGCAGTCAGACAGGGCGACCGTCACCCCTCCACTTT. Its translation: CASSQTGRPSPLHF.

The V gene is TRBV6-5, the J gene TRBJ2-7, with TRBD1 as a possible D gene (6 bases). Trimming took off 6 bases at V and 5 bases at J, with 17 bases between the two ends. CDR1 is MNHEY and CDR2 is SVGAGI in the germline V gene. The CDR3 runs to 14 residues. The DNA for the CDR3 is TGTGCCAGCAGACCCGGGACACGTTTCCACGAGCAGTACTTC. The encoded protein is CASRPGTRFHEQYF.

The chain employs TRBV5-3 and TRBJ1-5, with 7 bases identical to TRBD1. TRBV5-3 is reported as an ORF; its role is uncertain. The CDR3 is made up of 16 amino acids. V trimming: 6 bases; J trimming: 7 bases; junction bases outside the gene matches: 16. This CDR3 is CARNIRAGQELQPQHF. In DNA form, the CDR3 reads TGTGCCAGAAACATCAGGGCAGGACAGGAGCTACAGCCCCAGCATTTT.

The chain couples TRBV7-8 to TRBJ2-3; the match to TRBD1 covers 8 bases. Germline V gene data show CDR1 as SGHVS and CDR2 as FQNEAQ. Trimming took 4 bases from V and 2 from J; bases not matched to a gene: 2. The CDR3 is 14 amino acids. CDR3 sequence (DNA): TGTGCCAGCAGCTGGGGACAGGACACAGATACGCAGTATTTT. Protein product: CASSWGQDTDTQYF.

The chain combines TRBV28 with TRBJ2-7; 7 positions agree with TRBD2. Trimming at V came to 8 bases and at J to 7 bases, leaving 11 bases not matched to a gene. This CDR3 comprises 13 residues. Germline CDR1 is MDHEN and CDR2 is SYDVKM. The DNA of the CDR3 is TGTGCCAGCCTGGGGGGAGGGCCGCGAGAGCAGTACTTC. Its protein product is CASLGGGPREQYF. Variable domain in full (rest from reference TRBV28 and TRBJ2-7): DVKVTQSSRYLVKRTGEKVFLECVQDMDHENMFWYRQDPGLGLRLIYFSYDVKMKEKGDIPEGYSVSREKKERFSLILESASTNQTSMYLCASLGGGPREQYFGPGTRLTVT.

This rearrangement joins TRBV2 to TRBJ2-2; tentatively, D is TRBD1 (5 bases). CDR1 is SNHLY and CDR2 is FYNNEI in the germline V gene. Between the trimmed V and J ends, which lost 6 bases and 4 bases, there was a span of 15 bases. CDR3 size: 15 residues. The CDR3 region is CASRGLKTTTGELFF. The DNA of the CDR3 is TGTGCCAGCAGGGGGCTTAAGACCACCACCGGGGAGCTGTTTTTT.

This clone showed up just a few times. The chain is built from TRBV6-5 and TRBJ1-5; D is ambiguous. The V gene's germline CDR1 is MNHEY and CDR2 SVGAGI. This CDR3 is built from 15 residues. Trimming left V 8 bases short and J 0 bases short, with 14 bases between. The CDR3 loop is CASGRNAYSNQPQHF. CDR3 nucleotides: TGTGCCAGCGGGAGGAACGCCTATAGCAATCAGCCCCAGCATTTT.

This clone was detected only once. The chain links TRBV11-2 to TRBJ2-7, with D tentatively TRBD1 (6 bases). Germline V gene data show CDR1 as SGHAT and CDR2 as FQNNGV. The CDR3 has 16 amino acids. V shed 4 bases and J shed 3 bases, with 19 bases lying between them. The CDR3 here is CASSWGPTGGGYEQYF. The CDR3, as DNA: TGTGCCAGCAGCTGGGGCCCGACAGGAGGCGGCTACGAGCAGTACTTC.

The chain recombines TRBV7-8 with TRBJ2-5; 7 bases map to TRBD1. CDR3 length: 14 residues. The V gene end was trimmed by 5 bases and the J gene end by 8 bases; junction bases not matched to a gene: 11. The germline V gene has CDR1 SGHVS and CDR2 FQNEAQ. In nucleotides, the CDR3 is TGTGCCAGCAGCCTGGGACAGCAATCAAGAACCCAGTACTTC. It is translated as CASSLGQQSRTQYF.

The chain joins TRBV15 to TRBJ2-5; 9 bases are a match to TRBD2. The V gene's germline CDR1 is LNHNV and CDR2 YYDKDF (reference sequence). V was clipped by 1 base and J by 2 bases; unmatched bases: 8. The CDR3 is made up of 17 amino acids. The CDR3 sequence: CATSRVSGGISQETQYF. CDR3 in DNA: TGTGCCACCAGCAGAGTTAGCGGGGGTATTTCACAAGAGACCCAGTACTTC.

V gene TRBV4-2 combines with J gene TRBJ1-4; D call uncertain. The germline gives CDR1 LGHNA, CDR2 YNFKEQ. V was shortened by 1 base and J by 4 bases, with 13 bases between the two germline ends. The CDR3 is 16 residues long. CDR3 DNA: TGTGCCAGCAGCCAAGCTCCCGGGTCCTATAATGAAAAACTGTTTTTT. Protein product: CASSQAPGSYNEKLFF.

CDR3 sequence (DNA): TGTGCCAGCAGCGTAGGGGCGGGTAATGAAAAACTGTTTTTT. Its translation is CASSVGAGNEKLFF. The chain joins TRBV9 to TRBJ1-4; no firm D call. The CDR3 loop spans 14 amino acids. Trimming left V 0 bases short and J 4 bases short, with 7 bases between. Germline V CDR1 and CDR2: SGDLS, YYNGEE.

This chain joins TRBV7-2 and TRBJ1-2; no reliable D call. V was trimmed by 4 bases and J by 2 bases, leaving 17 bases between them. This CDR3 has 16 residues. Germline CDR1 and CDR2: SGHTA and FQGNSA. The CDR3 DNA is TGTGCCAGCAGCTCACCAACAGCTCCGTTAAACTATGGCTACACCTTC. This gives the protein CASSSPTAPLNYGYTF.

The chain links TRBV15 to TRBJ1-5; D gene ambiguous. CDR1 LNHNV and CDR2 YYDKDF come from the germline V gene (reference sequence). The CDR3 runs 13 residues. V gave up 3 bases and J gave up 5 bases, with 8 bases separating them. CDR3: CATSSTRDQPQHF. Here the CDR3 DNA reads TGTGCCACCAGCAGTACGAGGGATCAGCCCCAGCATTTT.

The chain links TRBV13 to TRBJ1-6; D remains ambiguous. The length of the CDR3 is 13 residues. V gave up 3 bases and J gave up 7 bases, with 7 bases separating them. CDR1 is PRHDT and CDR2 is FYEKMQ in the germline V gene (reference sequence). The CDR3 nucleotides are TGTGCCAGCAGCTTCCCGGGGAATTCACCCCTCCACTTT. Protein product: CASSFPGNSPLHF.

The J gene is TRBJ1-4, the V gene TRBV28, with 7 nucleotides matching TRBD1. Germline V lookup: CDR1 MDHEN, CDR2 SYDVKM. The CDR3 is 15 residues long. Unmatched junction bases numbered 10, after V lost 5 bases and J lost 7 bases. CDR3 protein: CASSPRQGGSEKLFF. The CDR3 region has the DNA TGTGCCAGCAGTCCGCGACAGGGTGGGAGTGAAAAACTGTTTTTT. Supplemented by reference TRBV28 and TRBJ1-4, the full variable domain reads DVKVTQSSRYLVKRTGEKVFLECVQDMDHENMFWYRQDPGLGLRLIYFSYDVKMKEKGDIPEGYSVSREKKERFSLILESASTNQTSMYLCASSPRQGGSEKLFFGSGTQLSVL.

The genes are TRBV9 and TRBJ1-2, with 10 bases that match TRBD1. Trimming took 4 bases from V and 8 from J; bases not matched to a gene: 14. The CDR3 spans 16 residues. Germline V gives CDR1 SGDLS, CDR2 YYNGEE. This CDR3 reads CASSSARGTGVEGYTF. The CDR3 DNA reads TGTGCCAGCAGCTCTGCTAGGGGGACAGGGGTCGAAGGCTACACCTTC.

CDR3 loop: CASSLAPAGGTNEKLFF. The CDR3 nucleotides are TGTGCCAGCAGCTTAGCTCCAGCCGGGGGAACTAATGAAAAACTGTTTTTT. This sequence joins TRBV7-2 and TRBJ1-4, with a weak D call TRBD1 (5 bases). V lost 0 bases, J lost 1 base, and 12 bases lay in between. The germline V gene has CDR1 SGHTA and CDR2 FQGNSA. The CDR3 has 17 amino acids. The full variable domain, completed using reference TRBV7-2 and TRBJ1-4, is GAGVSQSPSNKVTEKGKDVELRCDPISGHTALYWYRQSLGQGLEFLIYFQGNSAPDKSGLPSDRFSAERTGGSVSTLTIQRTQQEDSAVYLCASSLAPAGGTNEKLFFGSGTQLSVL.

The rearrangement joins TRBV30 to TRBJ2-7; the D gene is possibly TRBD1 (6 bases). The CDR3 covers 15 residues. The V and J ends lost 7 bases and 1 base respectively, with 20 bases between them. CDR1 and CDR2 from the germline V gene are GTSNPN and SVGIG (reference sequence). CDR3 in amino acids: CAFLTRDTISYEQYF. Written as DNA, the CDR3 is TGTGCCTTCCTTACCCGGGACACTATTTCCTACGAGCAGTACTTC. The variable domain in full, with the rest retrieved from reference TRBV30 and TRBJ2-7, is SQTIHQWPATLVQPVGSPLSLECTVEGTSNPNLYWYRQAAGRGLQLLFYSVGIGQISSEVPQNLSASRPQDRQFILSSKKLLLSDSGFYLCAFLTRDTISYEQYFGPGTRLTVT.

The CDR3 nucleotides are TGTGCCAGTAGTATACTCGACAGGGATGGCTATGGCTACACCTTC. This translates into CASSILDRDGYGYTF. V is TRBV19 and J is TRBJ1-2; 7 positions match TRBD1. Trimming removed 2 bases from V and 4 bases from J; junction bases left unmatched: 7. This CDR3 region has 15 residues. Germline CDR1 is LNHDA and CDR2 is SQIVND (reference sequence).